This T cell receptor beta chain appears in the sequencing data of a study of identical twins. Trimming stripped 1 base from V and 9 bases from J, with 4 bases between. The CDR3 totals 10 residues. Germline CDR1 reads GTSNPN; CDR2 reads SVGIG (reference sequence). TCRdb itself ran the 5' RACE reads through MiXCR, one entry per CDR3 protein. Among around 570,000 distinct CDR3 sequences, 9.6% were seen once, and the ten largest hold more than 2.5%. These data were likewise used in another study, on yellow fever vaccine responses in identical twins.

Input material: PBMCs. This sequence joins TRBV30 and TRBJ2-1, with D unclear. This receptor was taken from a woman aged 18-29 years in good health. Here the CDR3 DNA reads TGTGCCTGGAGTGGGGGTGAGCAGTTCTTC. Translation gives CAWSGGEQFF.